A selection of T cell receptor beta chains follows, all from one sample in a study of graft-versus-host responses after intestinal transplantation. Method: immunoSEQ multiplex PCR; TCRdb's copy keeps in-frame clones and lacks some. The data show 29,000 or so clones, with about three quarters seen just once and approximately 3% held by the top ten. The sample consisted of ileum tissue, taken 98 days after intestinal transplantation. The receptors stem from a human patient who received an intestinal transplant, so some T cells may come from the graft donor. The CDR3 runs from the conserved cysteine through the conserved F or W. A D gene is named only where the DNA matches it firmly. Clone size is not always given. Where it is, it says once, few, many or a class for expanded clones.

V gene,clone size,J gene,D gene,CDR3 protein,CDR3 DNA
TRBV30,.,TRBJ1-6,.,CAWPGPPCNAPDSPLHF,TGTGCCTGGCCCGGTCCTCCTTGTAACGCGCCGGATTCACCCCTCCACTTT
TRBV5-1,.,TRBJ2-2,TRBD1,CASRPNPGQEITGELFF,TGCGCCAGCAGACCCAACCCGGGACAGGAGATTACCGGGGAGCTGTTTTTT
TRBV19,.,TRBJ2-7,TRBD2,CASSINSGGRNEQYF,TGTGCCAGTAGTATAAACAGCGGGGGGCGTAACGAGCAGTACTTC
TRBV4-1,.,TRBJ2-1,TRBD2,CASSQDLPSGGYNEQFF,TGCGCCAGCAGCCAAGATCTTCCTAGCGGGGGGTACAATGAGCAGTTCTTC
TRBV6-6,.,TRBJ1-1,.,CAASRVRISEAFF,TGTGCCGCCTCACGGGTTAGAATTTCTGAAGCTTTCTTT
TRBV15,few,TRBJ1-2,.,CATSPNREYYGYTF,TGTGCCACCAGCCCCAACAGGGAGTACTATGGCTACACCTTC
TRBV2,once,TRBJ2-5,.,CASQGLAGGETQYF,TGTGCCAGCCAAGGACTAGCAGGGGGAGAGACCCAGTACTTC
TRBV27,.,TRBJ2-5,.,CASSFSLLLAQDQETQYF,TGTGCCAGCAGTTTCTCCCTCCTGCTAGCGCAAGACCAAGAGACCCAGTACTTC
TRBV7-6,.,TRBJ2-7,TRBD1,CASSLRTGGELAYEQYF,TGTGCCAGCAGCTTAAGGACAGGGGGCGAACTGGCCTACGAGCAGTACTTC
TRBV9,few,TRBJ2-3,TRBD2,CASSVEGGRLASTDTQYF,TGTGCCAGCAGCGTAGAGGGTGGGAGACTAGCAAGCACAGATACGCAGTATTTT
TRBV21-1,.,TRBJ2-5,.,CASSKAGLETQYF,TGTGCCAGCAGCAAAGCCGGGTTGGAGACCCAGTACTTC
TRBV30,.,TRBJ2-7,.,CAWSVGGDEQYF,TGTGCCTGGAGTGTTGGCGGGGACGAGCAGTACTTC
TRBV18,.,TRBJ1-1,.,CASSPQRDLEAFF,TGTGCCAGCTCACCACAGAGGGACCTTGAAGCTTTCTTT
TRBV11-2,.,TRBJ1-2,.,CASSLDRTNYGYTF,TGTGCCAGCAGCTTAGATCGGACAAACTATGGCTACACCTTC
TRBV9,.,TRBJ2-1,.,CASSPSIYEQFF,TGTGCCAGCAGCCCCTCTATCTATGAGCAGTTCTTC
TRBV6-1,.,TRBJ1-1,TRBD1,CASSPTGGPNTEAFF,TGTGCCAGCAGTCCCACAGGGGGACCAAACACTGAAGCTTTCTTT
TRBV27,.,TRBJ2-2,.,CASSLMGTGELFF,TGTGCCAGCAGTTTAATGGGCACCGGGGAGCTGTTTTTT
TRBV30,.,TRBJ2-3,.,CAWSPTKADTQYF,TGTGCCTGGAGTCCGACTAAGGCAGATACGCAGTATTTT
TRBV29-1,.,TRBJ2-2,.,CSVEEASGTADTGELFF,TGCAGCGTTGAAGAAGCCTCCGGGACGGCGGACACCGGGGAGCTGTTTTTT
TRBV5-5,medium-sized,TRBJ1-5,.,CASSLDAGGGSNQPQHF,TGTGCCAGCAGCTTGGACGCGGGCGGGGGGTCTAATCAGCCCCAGCATTTT
TRBV7-2,.,TRBJ1-1,.,CASAFGASNTEAFF,TGTGCCAGCGCCTTCGGAGCCTCGAACACTGAAGCTTTCTTT
TRBV28,.,TRBJ1-5,TRBD1,CASQDRANRAQHF,TGTGCCAGCCAGGACAGGGCTAATAGGGCCCAGCATTTT
TRBV29-1,.,TRBJ2-1,TRBD2,CSVARGGDPIMVEQFF,TGCAGCGTCGCCCGGGGGGGGGACCCCATCATGGTAGAGCAGTTCTTC
TRBV9,.,TRBJ1-1,TRBD1,CASSPSGGQWTEAFF,TGTGCCAGCAGCCCCTCGGGGGGACAGTGGACTGAAGCTTTCTTT
TRBV7-6,.,TRBJ2-7,TRBD1,CASSPGTGSYEQYF,TGTGCCAGCAGCCCCGGGACAGGGTCCTACGAGCAGTACTTC
TRBV5-1,.,TRBJ2-1,.,CASSLNARVGAGYNEQFF,TGCGCCAGCAGCTTGAATGCCCGGGTGGGGGCCGGGTACAATGAGCAGTTCTTC
TRBV6-5,.,TRBJ1-1,.,CASSYSMRNTEAFF,TGTGCCAGCAGTTACTCGATGAGGAACACTGAAGCTTTCTTT
TRBV27,.,TRBJ1-5,.,CASSSGENQPQHF,TGTGCCAGCAGTTCGGGTGAAAATCAGCCCCAGCATTTT
TRBV27,.,TRBJ1-6,TRBD1,CASSLRDSNSPLHF,TGTGCCAGCAGCCTTCGGGACAGCAATTCACCCCTCCACTTT
TRBV9,.,TRBJ2-7,.,CASSVGGSGEQYF,TGTGCCAGCAGCGTAGGAGGGTCGGGGGAGCAGTACTTC
TRBV27,.,TRBJ2-1,.,CATLSLSSYNEQFF,TGTGCCACCCTGTCTCTCAGCTCCTACAATGAGCAGTTCTTC
TRBV27,.,TRBJ1-2,TRBD1,CASSPTDRAGYTF,TGTGCCAGCAGTCCGACCGACAGGGCAGGCTACACCTTC
TRBV5-1,.,TRBJ1-1,.,CASSFSQNTEAFF,TGCGCCAGCAGCTTTTCACAGAACACTGAAGCTTTCTTT
TRBV9,few,TRBJ2-7,TRBD2,CASSVSGGDYEQYF,TGTGCCAGCAGCGTTAGCGGGGGGGACTACGAGCAGTACTTC
TRBV7-9,.,TRBJ2-7,.,CASSLGGGGEQYF,TGTGCCAGCAGCTTAGGGGGTGGAGGTGAGCAGTACTTC
TRBV7-8,.,TRBJ1-5,.,CASSPQGNQPQHF,TGTGCCAGCAGCCCCCAGGGCAATCAGCCCCAGCATTTT
TRBV5-8,.,TRBJ1-2,TRBD1,CASSRSYQGALLPGYTF,TGTGCCAGCAGCCGAAGTTACCAGGGGGCGCTTCTCCCTGGCTACACCTTC
TRBV7-8,.,TRBJ2-7,.,CASSRDSGSSYEQYF,TGTGCCAGCAGCCGAGACTCGGGCTCATCCTACGAGCAGTACTTC